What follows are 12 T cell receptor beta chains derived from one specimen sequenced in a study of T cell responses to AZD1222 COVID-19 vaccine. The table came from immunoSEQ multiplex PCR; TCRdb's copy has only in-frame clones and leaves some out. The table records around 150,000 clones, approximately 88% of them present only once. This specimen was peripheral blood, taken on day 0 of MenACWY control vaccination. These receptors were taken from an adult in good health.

The CDR3 protein is CASSSWTGEQYF. Here the CDR3 DNA reads TGTGCCAGCAGCTCCTGGACGGGAGAGCAGTACTTC. V usage is TRBV5-4 and J usage is TRBJ2-7; tentatively, D is TRBD2 (5 bases). The CDR3 runs to 12 residues. Trimming cost V 3 bases and J 7 bases, with 11 bases left between them. The V gene's germline CDR1 is SGHNT and CDR2 YYREEE (reference sequence).

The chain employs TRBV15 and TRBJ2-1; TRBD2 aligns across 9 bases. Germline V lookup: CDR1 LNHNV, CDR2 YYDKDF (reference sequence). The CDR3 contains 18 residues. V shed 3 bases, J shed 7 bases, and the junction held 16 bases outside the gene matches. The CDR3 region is CATSRGLGAGGLLNEQFF. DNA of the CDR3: TGTGCCACCAGCAGGGGTTTAGGTGCGGGAGGGCTTCTGAATGAGCAGTTCTTC.

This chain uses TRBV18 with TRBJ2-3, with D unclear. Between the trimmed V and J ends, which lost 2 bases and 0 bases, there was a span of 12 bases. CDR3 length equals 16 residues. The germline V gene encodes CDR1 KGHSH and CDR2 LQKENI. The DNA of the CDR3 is TGTGCCAGCTCACCAAGGCGAGAAACTAGCACAGATACGCAGTATTTT. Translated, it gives CASSPRRETSTDTQYF.

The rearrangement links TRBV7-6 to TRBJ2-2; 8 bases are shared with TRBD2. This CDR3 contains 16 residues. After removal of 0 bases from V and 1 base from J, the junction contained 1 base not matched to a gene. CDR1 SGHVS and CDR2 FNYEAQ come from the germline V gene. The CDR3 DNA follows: TGTGCCAGCAGCTTAGCGAGCGGGGGGAACACCGGGGAGCTGTTTTTT. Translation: CASSLASGGNTGELFF.

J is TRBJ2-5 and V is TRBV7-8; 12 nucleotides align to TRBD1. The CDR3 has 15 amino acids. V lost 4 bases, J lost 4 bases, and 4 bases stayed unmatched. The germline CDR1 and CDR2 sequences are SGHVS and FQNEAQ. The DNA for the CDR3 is TGTGCCAGCAGCTCGGGACAGGGGGCGCGAGAGACCCAGTACTTC. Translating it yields CASSSGQGARETQYF. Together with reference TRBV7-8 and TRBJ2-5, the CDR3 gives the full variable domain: GAGVSQSPRYKVAKRGQDVALRCDPISGHVSLFWYQQALGQGPEFLTYFQNEAQLDKSGLPSDRFFAERPEGSVSTLKIQRTQQEDSAVYLCASSSGQGARETQYFGPGTRLLVL.

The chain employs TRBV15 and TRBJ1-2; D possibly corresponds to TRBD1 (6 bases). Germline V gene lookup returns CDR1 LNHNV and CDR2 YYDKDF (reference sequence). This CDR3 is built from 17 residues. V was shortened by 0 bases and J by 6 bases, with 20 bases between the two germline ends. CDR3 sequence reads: CATSRDHAGGSVNGYTF. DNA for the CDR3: TGTGCCACCAGCAGAGATCATGCCGGGGGCTCTGTCAATGGCTACACCTTC.

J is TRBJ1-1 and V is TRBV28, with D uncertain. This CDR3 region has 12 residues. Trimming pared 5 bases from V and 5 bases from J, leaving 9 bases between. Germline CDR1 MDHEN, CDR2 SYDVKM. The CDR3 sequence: CASSAEVTEAFF. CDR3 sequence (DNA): TGTGCCAGCAGTGCAGAGGTGACTGAAGCTTTCTTT.

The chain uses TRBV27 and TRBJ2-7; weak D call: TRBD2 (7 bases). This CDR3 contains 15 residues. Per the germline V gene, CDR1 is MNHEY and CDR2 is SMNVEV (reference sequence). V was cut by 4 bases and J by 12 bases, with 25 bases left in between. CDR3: CASSSKGEGGHPGYF. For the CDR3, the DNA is TGTGCCAGCAGTTCGAAGGGGGAGGGAGGCCATCCGGGGTACTTC.

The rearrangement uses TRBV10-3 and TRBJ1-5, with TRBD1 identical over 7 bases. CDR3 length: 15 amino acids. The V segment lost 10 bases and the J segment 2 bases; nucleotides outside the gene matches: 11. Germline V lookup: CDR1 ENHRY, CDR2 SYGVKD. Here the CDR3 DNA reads TGTGCCACGGCCGGGACAGTATTCGGCAATCAGCCCCAGCATTTT. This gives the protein CATAGTVFGNQPQHF.

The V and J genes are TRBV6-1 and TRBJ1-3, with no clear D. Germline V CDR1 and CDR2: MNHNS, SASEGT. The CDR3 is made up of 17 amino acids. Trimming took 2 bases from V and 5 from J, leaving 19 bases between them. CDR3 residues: CASSERAGMGGRNTIYF. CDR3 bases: TGTGCCAGCAGTGAAAGAGCAGGAATGGGTGGGCGAAACACCATATATTTT.

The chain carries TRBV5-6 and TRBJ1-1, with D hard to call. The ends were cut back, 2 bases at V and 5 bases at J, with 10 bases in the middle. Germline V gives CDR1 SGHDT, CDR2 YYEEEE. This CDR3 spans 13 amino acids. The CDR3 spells CASSFRTGTEAFF. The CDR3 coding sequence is TGTGCCAGCAGCTTCCGAACGGGAACTGAAGCTTTCTTT.

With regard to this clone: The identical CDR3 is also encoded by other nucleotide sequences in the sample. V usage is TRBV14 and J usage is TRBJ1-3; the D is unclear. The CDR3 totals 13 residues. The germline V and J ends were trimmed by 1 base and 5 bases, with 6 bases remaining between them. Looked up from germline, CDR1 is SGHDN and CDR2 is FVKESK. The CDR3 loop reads CASSQVGRNTIYF. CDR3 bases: TGTGCCAGCAGCCAAGTGGGTAGAAACACCATATATTTT.